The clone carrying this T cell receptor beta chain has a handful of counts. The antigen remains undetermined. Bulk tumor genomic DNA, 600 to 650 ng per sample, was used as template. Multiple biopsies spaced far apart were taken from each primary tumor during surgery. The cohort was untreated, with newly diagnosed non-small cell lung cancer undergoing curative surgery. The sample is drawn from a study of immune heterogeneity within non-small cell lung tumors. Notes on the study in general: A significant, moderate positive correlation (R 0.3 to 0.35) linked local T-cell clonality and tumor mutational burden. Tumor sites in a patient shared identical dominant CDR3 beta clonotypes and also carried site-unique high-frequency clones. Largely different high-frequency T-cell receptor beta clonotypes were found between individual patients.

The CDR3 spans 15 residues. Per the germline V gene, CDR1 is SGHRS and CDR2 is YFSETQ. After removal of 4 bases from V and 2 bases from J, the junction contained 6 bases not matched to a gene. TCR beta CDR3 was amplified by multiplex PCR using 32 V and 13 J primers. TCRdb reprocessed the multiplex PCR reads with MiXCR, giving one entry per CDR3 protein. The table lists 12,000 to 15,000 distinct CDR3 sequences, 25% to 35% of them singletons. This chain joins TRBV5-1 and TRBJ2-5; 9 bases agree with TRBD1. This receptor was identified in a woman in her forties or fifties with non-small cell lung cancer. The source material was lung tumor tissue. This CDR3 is CASSRDRAGQETQYF. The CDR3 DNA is TGCGCCAGCAGCCGGGACAGGGCTGGTCAAGAGACCCAGTACTTC.